In this sample, the clone carrying this TCR beta chain turned up a few times. No antigen is known for it. The data originate from a study of T cells in localized non-small cell lung cancer. V lost 2 bases, J lost 0 bases, and 11 bases lay in between. The CDR3 has 17 amino acids. CDR1 is ENHRY, CDR2 SYGVKD, per germline. Study findings and constraints: In adjacent lung, a median about 54 of the top 100 tumor clones were found. Sequencing covered just one tumor region, so heterogeneity cannot be ruled out.

Repertoires were generated with immunoSEQ multiplex PCR, while TCRdb's copy carries only in-frame clones and drops some. Found here are roughly 4,700 clones, around 21% of them singletons; the top ten hold 5.2%. Specimen: lung tumor tissue, collected before any cancer treatment. The clonotype originates from a female donor older than 55 with stage I lung adenocarcinoma. The rearrangement joins TRBV10-3 to TRBJ2-6; D is perhaps TRBD1 (5 bases). The CDR3 reads CAISETGRNSGANVLTF. The CDR3 DNA reads TGTGCCATCAGTGAGACAGGTCGAAACTCTGGGGCCAACGTCCTGACTTTC.